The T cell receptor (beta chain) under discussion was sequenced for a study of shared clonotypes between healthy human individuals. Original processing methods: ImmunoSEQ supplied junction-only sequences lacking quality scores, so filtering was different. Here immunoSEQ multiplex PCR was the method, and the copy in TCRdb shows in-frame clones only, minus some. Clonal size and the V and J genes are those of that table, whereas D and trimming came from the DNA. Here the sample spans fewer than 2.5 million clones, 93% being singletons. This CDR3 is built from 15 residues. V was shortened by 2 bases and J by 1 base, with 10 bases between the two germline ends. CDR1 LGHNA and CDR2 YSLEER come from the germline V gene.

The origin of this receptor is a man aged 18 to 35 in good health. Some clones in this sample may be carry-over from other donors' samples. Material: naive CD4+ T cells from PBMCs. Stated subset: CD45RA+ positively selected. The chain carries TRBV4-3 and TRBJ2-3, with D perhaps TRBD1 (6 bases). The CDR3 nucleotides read TGCGCCAGCAGCCAATTTGGGGGCGGCACAGATACGCAGTATTTT. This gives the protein CASSQFGGGTDTQYF.